The present T cell receptor (beta chain) was sequenced within a study of beta chain features in type 1 diabetes. The overall study: Age and gender were similar between patients and healthy donors, as were cell yields. Whole-study results and caveats: The VDJ junctions of type 1 diabetes patients carried fewer insertions and more deletions.

Regarding this clone: Its target is not known.

Looked up from germline, CDR1 is SGHVS and CDR2 is FQNEAQ. The length of the CDR3 is 15 residues. With 5 bases removed from V and 1 base from J, the gap between germline ends came to 13 bases. Expressed TCRB transcripts got sequenced, as all isolated RNA was reverse transcribed. Profiling relied on immunoSEQ multiplex PCR, and the TCRdb table lists in-frame clones only, not all of them. The sample has about 130,000 clones; about a tenth are singletons. Source material: central memory CD4+ T cells from blood. The rearrangement uses TRBV7-8 and TRBJ2-3, with D possibly being TRBD2 (6 bases). The receptor's source is a young man in good health. CDR3 bases: TGTGCCAGCAGCCCCCCGGGGGTCGGCACAGATACGCAGTATTTT. The encoded protein is CASSPPGVGTDTQYF.